This T cell receptor beta chain stems from a study of blood T cell repertoires in COVID-19. Overall study: Sources were T cells, B-cell-depleted T cells, or PBMCs; the material itself was cDNA or gDNA.

Participants spanned ages about 18 to 100 years and resided in about two dozen US areas. This clone appeared a single time. In the authors' methods: Reference gene primer amplification gave estimated nucleated cell counts. TCRdb's copy holds only in-frame clones and misses some; the assay was immunoSEQ multiplex PCR. For V, J and clone size, that table is used; D and trimming come from the DNA. The data show roughly 400,000 clones, with roughly 84% seen just once and 1.4% to 1.5% held by the top ten. Germline V lookup: CDR1 SGDLS, CDR2 YYNGEE. The CDR3 covers 14 residues. Trimming removed 4 bases from V and 2 bases from J, with 13 bases in between.

This TCR was recovered from a woman aged 18-35 years who had been exposed to COVID-19. Sequencing input: PBMCs or T cells enriched from blood (not recorded which). This chain links TRBV9 with TRBJ2-7, with D perhaps matching TRBD1 (6 bases). In DNA, the CDR3 is TGTGCCAGCAGCCCTCGGCAGGGGACCTACGAGCAGTACTTC. Translation: CASSPRQGTYEQYF.